The rows below give T cell receptor beta chains drawn from one sample of a study of cytomegalovirus exposure and HLA in healthy donors. Profiling relied on immunoSEQ multiplex PCR, and the TCRdb table lists in-frame clones only, not all of them. The table shows about 120,000 clones, with over 70% occurring only once. Sequenced sample: PBMCs. Receptors originate from a female donor in good health and CMV-seropositive. The CDR3 runs from the conserved cysteine through the conserved F or W. The D gene is left open where the match is weak. The size field is filled for only some rows; it gives once, few, many or a size class.

d_gene: TRBD2; v_gene: TRBV7-3; j_gene: TRBJ2-1; len: 16; abundance: .; CDR3aa: CASSLLAGGRYNEQFF; CDR3nt: TGTGCCAGCAGCCTTCTAGCGGGGGGGAGATACAATGAGCAGTTCTTC
d_gene: .; v_gene: TRBV28; j_gene: TRBJ1-5; len: 15; abundance: .; CDR3aa: CASSLGGAGNQPQHF; CDR3nt: TGTGCCAGCAGTTTAGGTGGGGCCGGCAATCAGCCCCAGCATTTT
d_gene: .; v_gene: TRBV6-5; j_gene: TRBJ2-3; len: 14; abundance: .; CDR3aa: CASRLALQTDTQYF; CDR3nt: TGTGCCAGCAGGCTAGCGTTGCAAACAGATACGCAGTATTTT
d_gene: .; v_gene: TRBV18; j_gene: TRBJ1-4; len: 14; abundance: .; CDR3aa: CASSRTDSSRSLFF; CDR3nt: TGTGCCAGCTCACGAACGGACAGTTCTAGAAGTCTGTTTTTT
d_gene: .; v_gene: TRBV5-1; j_gene: TRBJ2-3; len: 13; abundance: .; CDR3aa: CASSLSGRDTQYF; CDR3nt: TGCGCCAGCAGCTTGTCGGGGAGAGATACGCAGTATTTT
d_gene: .; v_gene: TRBV5-8; j_gene: TRBJ2-5; len: 15; abundance: .; CDR3aa: CASTPGGTGQETQYF; CDR3nt: TGTGCCAGCACTCCAGGGGGGACGGGCCAAGAGACCCAGTACTTC
d_gene: .; v_gene: TRBV10-3; j_gene: TRBJ2-5; len: 14; abundance: .; CDR3aa: CAISVSGLQETQYF; CDR3nt: TGTGCCATCAGTGTCAGTGGACTTCAAGAGACCCAGTACTTC
d_gene: TRBD1; v_gene: TRBV4-1; j_gene: TRBJ2-2; len: 16; abundance: .; CDR3aa: CASSQVSGQLTGELFF; CDR3nt: TGCGCCAGCAGCCAAGTATCGGGACAGCTTACCGGGGAGCTGTTTTTT
d_gene: TRBD1; v_gene: TRBV10-1; j_gene: TRBJ2-7; len: 13; abundance: .; CDR3aa: CASNRQGSYEQYF; CDR3nt: TGCGCCAGCAACAGACAGGGTTCGTACGAGCAGTACTTC
d_gene: TRBD1; v_gene: TRBV27; j_gene: TRBJ2-7; len: 13; abundance: .; CDR3aa: CASRRDRVGEQYF; CDR3nt: TGTGCCAGCAGGAGGGACAGGGTCGGGGAGCAGTACTTC
d_gene: .; v_gene: TRBV11-2; j_gene: TRBJ1-2; len: 15; abundance: .; CDR3aa: CASSPQGEASYGYTF; CDR3nt: TGTGCCAGCAGCCCACAGGGTGAGGCCTCATATGGCTACACCTTC
d_gene: TRBD1; v_gene: TRBV5-1; j_gene: TRBJ2-3; len: 12; abundance: .; CDR3aa: CASKGATDTQYF; CDR3nt: TGCGCCAGCAAGGGGGCTACAGATACGCAGTATTTT
d_gene: .; v_gene: TRBV7-3; j_gene: TRBJ2-1; len: 14; abundance: .; CDR3aa: CASSTGSNLNEQFF; CDR3nt: TGTGCCAGCAGCACCGGGTCGAACCTCAATGAGCAGTTCTTC
d_gene: .; v_gene: TRBV28; j_gene: TRBJ1-6; len: 17; abundance: once; CDR3aa: CASSSREGRGGNSPLHF; CDR3nt: TGTGCCAGCAGTTCCCGAGAGGGTCGAGGTGGGAATTCACCCCTCCACTTT
d_gene: TRBD1; v_gene: TRBV19; j_gene: TRBJ2-3; len: 15; abundance: .; CDR3aa: CASSSRTGNTDTQYF; CDR3nt: TGTGCCAGTAGTAGCCGGACAGGGAACACAGATACGCAGTATTTT
d_gene: TRBD1; v_gene: TRBV5-1; j_gene: TRBJ2-7; len: 16; abundance: .; CDR3aa: CASSRGVTGGSGEQYF; CDR3nt: TGCGCCAGCAGCAGAGGAGTAACAGGGGGCTCGGGCGAGCAGTACTTC
d_gene: TRBD2; v_gene: TRBV9; j_gene: TRBJ2-1; len: 13; abundance: .; CDR3aa: CASNAGERNEQFF; CDR3nt: TGTGCCAGCAATGCGGGGGAGAGAAATGAGCAGTTCTTC
d_gene: TRBD1; v_gene: TRBV5-1; j_gene: TRBJ1-3; len: 16; abundance: .; CDR3aa: CASSLQTGYSGNTIYF; CDR3nt: TGCGCCAGCAGCCTCCAGACAGGGTACTCTGGAAACACCATATATTTT
d_gene: .; v_gene: TRBV5-1; j_gene: TRBJ1-2; len: 13; abundance: .; CDR3aa: CASGGSPFYGYTF; CDR3nt: TGCGCCAGCGGAGGCTCTCCTTTTTATGGCTACACCTTC
d_gene: .; v_gene: TRBV30; j_gene: TRBJ2-4; len: 12; abundance: .; CDR3aa: CAWSLQENIQYF; CDR3nt: TGTGCCTGGAGTTTGCAGGAAAACATTCAGTACTTC
d_gene: TRBD1; v_gene: TRBV5-6; j_gene: TRBJ2-1; len: 12; abundance: .; CDR3aa: CASTGQGSEQFF; CDR3nt: TGTGCCAGCACCGGACAGGGGAGTGAGCAGTTCTTC
d_gene: TRBD1; v_gene: TRBV10-3; j_gene: TRBJ1-5; len: 14; abundance: .; CDR3aa: CAISGDRGIQPQHF; CDR3nt: TGTGCCATCAGTGGGGACAGGGGGATACAGCCCCAGCATTTT
d_gene: TRBD1; v_gene: TRBV10-3; j_gene: TRBJ2-7; len: 15; abundance: .; CDR3aa: CAISERQGAVDEQYF; CDR3nt: TGTGCCATCAGTGAGCGACAGGGGGCCGTCGACGAGCAGTACTTC
d_gene: .; v_gene: TRBV6-6; j_gene: TRBJ2-7; len: 13; abundance: .; CDR3aa: CASSYAGLDEQYF; CDR3nt: TGTGCCAGCAGTTATGCGGGGTTGGACGAGCAGTACTTC
d_gene: .; v_gene: TRBV11-2; j_gene: TRBJ2-7; len: 16; abundance: once; CDR3aa: CASSLGFIAGTYEQYF; CDR3nt: TGTGCCAGCAGCTTAGGATTCATTGCGGGGACCTACGAGCAGTACTTC
d_gene: TRBD1; v_gene: TRBV6-1; j_gene: TRBJ1-1; len: 13; abundance: .; CDR3aa: CASNRQGRTEAFF; CDR3nt: TGTGCCAGCAATAGACAGGGAAGAACTGAAGCTTTCTTT
d_gene: TRBD2; v_gene: TRBV5-4; j_gene: TRBJ2-5; len: 18; abundance: .; CDR3aa: CASSSGVVARGGLETQYF; CDR3nt: TGTGCCAGCAGCTCCGGCGTCGTGGCGCGGGGGGGCCTAGAGACCCAGTACTTC
d_gene: .; v_gene: TRBV2; j_gene: TRBJ2-7; len: 13; abundance: once; CDR3aa: CASDFVTGSEQYF; CDR3nt: TGTGCCAGCGATTTTGTAACGGGTTCCGAGCAGTACTTC
d_gene: .; v_gene: TRBV6-6; j_gene: TRBJ1-1; len: 12; abundance: few; CDR3aa: CASMRGITEAFF; CDR3nt: TGTGCCAGCATGCGGGGGATCACTGAAGCTTTCTTT
d_gene: TRBD2; v_gene: TRBV4-2; j_gene: TRBJ2-5; len: 15; abundance: .; CDR3aa: CASSQDRGLAGTQYF; CDR3nt: TGTGCCAGCAGCCAAGATCGGGGACTAGCGGGGACCCAGTACTTC
d_gene: TRBD2; v_gene: TRBV5-1; j_gene: TRBJ2-3; len: 16; abundance: once; CDR3aa: CASSPSRAGAQDTQYF; CDR3nt: TGCGCCAGCAGCCCCTCACGAGCGGGAGCTCAAGATACGCAGTATTTT
d_gene: .; v_gene: TRBV5-1; j_gene: TRBJ1-3; len: 14; abundance: once; CDR3aa: CASSQGSSGNTIYF; CDR3nt: TGCGCCTCCAGCCAGGGAAGCTCTGGAAACACCATATATTTT
d_gene: .; v_gene: TRBV27; j_gene: TRBJ1-1; len: 14; abundance: .; CDR3aa: CASFPNPGSTEAFF; CDR3nt: TGTGCCAGCTTCCCTAATCCAGGGTCCACTGAAGCTTTCTTT
d_gene: .; v_gene: TRBV2; j_gene: TRBJ1-3; len: 14; abundance: .; CDR3aa: CASSAGSAGNTIYF; CDR3nt: TGTGCCAGCAGTGCGGGGTCGGCTGGAAACACCATATATTTT
d_gene: TRBD1; v_gene: TRBV19; j_gene: TRBJ1-5; len: 14; abundance: .; CDR3aa: CASSIRTGEQPQHF; CDR3nt: TGTGCCAGTAGTATAAGGACAGGGGAGCAGCCCCAGCATTTT
d_gene: .; v_gene: TRBV6-1; j_gene: TRBJ1-5; len: 15; abundance: .; CDR3aa: CASRQTGGAGQPQHF; CDR3nt: TGTGCCAGCAGACAGACGGGGGGGGCAGGTCAGCCCCAGCATTTT
d_gene: TRBD1; v_gene: TRBV5-1; j_gene: TRBJ1-2; len: 14; abundance: .; CDR3aa: CASSLADRDYGYTF; CDR3nt: TGCGCCAGCAGCTTGGCCGACAGGGACTATGGCTACACCTTC
d_gene: .; v_gene: TRBV9; j_gene: TRBJ2-2; len: 15; abundance: once; CDR3aa: CASSVVGGNTGELFF; CDR3nt: TGTGCCAGCAGCGTAGTCGGGGGAAACACCGGGGAGCTGTTTTTT
d_gene: TRBD2; v_gene: TRBV7-3; j_gene: TRBJ2-4; len: 14; abundance: .; CDR3aa: CASSQTSDSNIQYF; CDR3nt: TGTGCCAGCAGCCAGACTAGCGACTCCAACATTCAGTACTTC
d_gene: .; v_gene: TRBV9; j_gene: TRBJ2-7; len: 15; abundance: .; CDR3aa: CASSYNSGSTYEQYF; CDR3nt: TGTGCCAGCAGCTACAACTCCGGGTCTACCTACGAGCAGTACTTC